This T cell receptor beta chain was sequenced for a study of cytomegalovirus exposure and HLA in healthy donors. Whole-study findings and limits: The Asian-associated ancestry cluster reportedly had fewer N-insertions than the approximately 610-donor mean in a later analysis.

Points on this clone: Its antigen is unidentified.

The PCR contained 60 Vbeta and 13 Jbeta primers. Assay: immunoSEQ multiplex PCR; the TCRdb copy retains only in-frame clones and omits some. The repertoire consists of around 150,000 clones, with about 78% occurring once and the leading ten covering 6.5% to 7%. The sample was PBMCs. The source is a man in his forties in good health and CMV-seropositive.

The DNA for the CDR3 is TGTGCCAGCAGCGTAGCTACCAGTGGGGGGAATGAGCAGTTCTTC. It encodes CASSVATSGGNEQFF. The chain has TRBV9 and TRBJ2-1, with D possibly being TRBD2 (6 bases). The length of the CDR3 is 15 residues. Between the trimmed V and J ends, which lost 0 bases and 7 bases, there was a span of 14 bases. The germline gives CDR1 SGDLS, CDR2 YYNGEE.